This TCR beta chain was retrieved from a study of T cell repertoires in cytomegalovirus infection. Germline V CDR1 and CDR2: SQVTM, ANQGSEA. This CDR3 contains 12 residues. V shed 7 bases and J shed 0 bases, with 9 bases lying between them. Regarding the study as a whole: Clonotypes of TCR beta that were HLA-C-restricted and CMV-specific dominated the ex vivo response.

On this clonotype: Its antigen is not identified.

Each CDR3 protein gets one entry after TCRdb re-called the reads with MiXCR. The sample contains around 270,000 distinct CDR3 sequences, less than 9.5% of which appear only once. The rearrangement links TRBV29-1 to TRBJ2-5; D possibly corresponds to TRBD2 (5 bases). The TCR sequence derives from a human donor in good health (CMV status not recorded). Some clones in this sample may be carry-over from other donors' samples. The source material was PBMCs. DNA of the CDR3: TGCAGCGCCAACGGGGACCAAGAGACCCAGTACTTC. Translating it yields CSANGDQETQYF.